This is a list of T cell receptor beta chains from one sample in a study of blood T cell repertoires in COVID-19. Assay used: immunoSEQ multiplex PCR; TCRdb lists only in-frame clones, some missing. The sample yields hundreds of thousands of clones, around 89% seen once. Sequenced material: peripheral blood. The receptors come from a woman younger than 30 with acute or convalescent COVID-19. Both conserved end residues are part of each CDR3. D genes are given only for firm matches. The listing skips clone size in some rows; elsewhere it reads once, few, many or a size class.

v_call	d_call	j_call	clone_size	cdr3_nt	cdr3_aa
TRBV2	-	TRBJ1-1	-	TGTGCCAGCAGTGGCCGACTGCTTTCGTGGAGGACTGAAGCTTTCTTT	CASSGRLLSWRTEAFF
TRBV15	-	TRBJ1-5	-	TGTGCCACCAGCAGAGTGTCCGGGGGCAATCAGCCCCAGCATTTT	CATSRVSGGNQPQHF
TRBV12-3/TRBV12-4	TRBD1	TRBJ1-1	-	TGTGCCAGCAGATACAGGGGGCCCCTTGAAGCTTTCTTT	CASRYRGPLEAFF
TRBV27	TRBD1	TRBJ2-1	-	TGTGCCAGCAGTTTAGAGGGACAGGGCCTCCGCTCCTACAATGAGCAGTTCTTC	CASSLEGQGLRSYNEQFF
TRBV9	TRBD1	TRBJ1-2	-	TGTGCCAGCAGGGAGACAGGGGGCGATCGCTACACCTTC	CASRETGGDRYTF
TRBV19	-	TRBJ1-6	-	TGTGCCAGTAGTCCAGTGAGGGATTCACCCCTCCACTTT	CASSPVRDSPLHF
TRBV7-9	-	TRBJ2-7	once	TGTGCCAGCAGCGCGACAAGTCCCTACGAGCAGTACTTC	CASSATSPYEQYF
TRBV6-5	TRBD1	TRBJ2-1	-	TGTGCCCACTACCCCCACGACAGGGATCGGAATGAGCAGTTCTTC	CAHYPHDRDRNEQFF
TRBV30	TRBD1	TRBJ1-1	once	TGTGCCTGGAGTTCGGGACAGTTCATGAACACTGAAGCTTTCTTT	CAWSSGQFMNTEAFF
TRBV14	-	TRBJ2-7	-	TGTGCCAGCAGCCAAGGAGGGGGACGCAAGTACTTC	CASSQGGGRKYF
TRBV2	-	TRBJ1-1	-	TGTGCCAGCAGTGTAGTAGAGAACACTGAAGCTTTCTTT	CASSVVENTEAFF
TRBV19	TRBD1	TRBJ1-5	few	TGTGCCAGTAGGTCAGGGGGGAGAGGGAGCAATCAGCCCCAGCATTTT	CASRSGGRGSNQPQHF
TRBV4-1	TRBD2	TRBJ2-1	-	TGCGCCAGCAGCCACCAACCGGGACTAGGTGTTTATGAGCAGTTCTTC	CASSHQPGLGVYEQFF
TRBV14	TRBD1	TRBJ1-1	-	TGTGCCAGCAGACGAGTGAGATCCGGGACAGCCACTGAAGCTTTCTTT	CASRRVRSGTATEAFF
TRBV7-2	-	TRBJ2-7	-	TGTGCCAGCAGCTTACTAGCACTCCCCTCCTACGAGCAGTACTTC	CASSLLALPSYEQYF
TRBV3-1/TRBV3-2	-	TRBJ1-3	-	TGTGCCAGCAGCCGGGGGGGGAGCTCTGGAAACACCATATATTTT	CASSRGGSSGNTIYF
TRBV7-9	TRBD2	TRBJ2-4	-	TGTGGAGGCGGGACTAGGAACATTCAGTACTTC	CGGGTRNIQYF
TRBV7-9	-	TRBJ1-1	once	TGTGCCAGCAGCTTTAGTGCAGGGCGAATGAACACTGAAGCTTTCTTT	CASSFSAGRMNTEAFF
TRBV12-3/TRBV12-4	-	TRBJ2-4	-	TGTGCCAGCAGTTTATCCTCTACAGACATTCAGTACTTC	CASSLSSTDIQYF
TRBV5-1	TRBD1	TRBJ2-7	-	TGCGCCAGCCGGGACAGTTTAGACGAGCAGTACTTC	CASRDSLDEQYF
TRBV18	TRBD1	TRBJ1-1	-	TGTGCCAGCTCACTTGCCCGGGACAGTAACACTGAAGCTTTCTTT	CASSLARDSNTEAFF
TRBV10-3	TRBD1	TRBJ2-7	-	TGTGCCATCACCCCAACGGGACAGGGGGCTATGCAGTACTTC	CAITPTGQGAMQYF
TRBV30	-	TRBJ1-1	-	TGTGCCTGGAGTGACGGTGGCACTGAAGCTTTCTTT	CAWSDGGTEAFF
TRBV27	TRBD1	TRBJ1-2	few	TGTGCCAGCAGTTTGGCCCGGACAGGGGAATATGGCTACACCTTC	CASSLARTGEYGYTF
TRBV24-1	-	TRBJ1-2	-	TGTGCCACCAGTGATTTAGCGTATGGCTACACCTTC	CATSDLAYGYTF
TRBV9	-	TRBJ1-1	-	TGTGCCAGCAGTCTCATACAGGGGAACACTGAAGCTTTCTTT	CASSLIQGNTEAFF
TRBV5-1	-	TRBJ1-2	-	TGCGCCAGCAGTCAGGGACTCTATGGCTACACCTTC	CASSQGLYGYTF
TRBV5-4	-	TRBJ2-1	-	TGTGCCAGCAGCTTGAGCGGCGGGGTGTGGATCAATGAGCAGTTCTTC	CASSLSGGVWINEQFF
TRBV28	-	TRBJ2-7	-	TGTGCCAGCAGTTTATACACAGTGTCACAATTGAGCTCCTACGAGCAGTACTTC	CASSLYTVSQLSSYEQYF
TRBV5-1	-	TRBJ1-5	-	TGCGCCAGCAGCTTGACGGGGGTTAGCAATCAGCCCCAGCATTTT	CASSLTGVSNQPQHF
TRBV7-6	TRBD1	TRBJ2-1	-	TGTGCCAGCTCCCTAGGACAGGGGGCGGAGAGTGAGCAGTTCTTC	CASSLGQGAESEQFF
TRBV6-5	-	TRBJ2-3	-	TGTGCCAGCAGTTATTTCAGGGGTTCCACAGATACGCAGTATTTT	CASSYFRGSTDTQYF
TRBV7-9	-	TRBJ1-4	-	TGTGCCAGCAGCCCGGAGGAAAAACTGTTTTTT	CASSPEEKLFF
TRBV19	-	TRBJ2-7	-	TGTGCCAGTAGAGGATGGGGGCTCGGGGACGAGCAGTACTTC	CASRGWGLGDEQYF
TRBV27	-	TRBJ1-6	-	TGTGCCAGCAGTTTATCGCCCTGGACACTTTCACCCCTCCACTTT	CASSLSPWTLSPLHF
TRBV7-2	TRBD2	TRBJ2-3	-	TGTGCCAGCAGCTACGAAACGGGGGGGACGGATACGCAGTATTTT	CASSYETGGTDTQYF
TRBV6-5	TRBD1	TRBJ1-1	-	TGTGCCAGCAGCAATCAGGGGGCTGGGACTGAAGCTTTCTTT	CASSNQGAGTEAFF
TRBV24-1	TRBD1	TRBJ1-2	-	TGTGCCACCAGTGCCAGCAGGGGGATCAACTATGGCTACACCTTC	CATSASRGINYGYTF
TRBV7-9	-	TRBJ1-2	-	TGTGCCAGCAGCTTAGAGGAGACTTATGGCTACACCTTC	CASSLEETYGYTF
TRBV3-1/TRBV3-2	TRBD1	TRBJ1-2	once	TGTGCCAGCAGCGAGGGACAGGGGGGAAACTATGGCTACACCTTC	CASSEGQGGNYGYTF
TRBV5-1	-	TRBJ1-1	-	TGCGCCAGCGGACTAACGGGGCGGAGGAACACTGAAGCTTTCTTT	CASGLTGRRNTEAFF
TRBV5-1	TRBD2	TRBJ2-2	-	TGCGCCAGCAGCTTGAGTAGCGGGGGGCCAAGATTCGGGGAGCTGTTTTTT	CASSLSSGGPRFGELFF
TRBV6-1	TRBD1	TRBJ2-3	once	TGTGCCAGCAGTGACGGGGGAACAGGGGGAGATACGCAGTATTTT	CASSDGGTGGDTQYF
TRBV6-2/TRBV6-3	-	TRBJ2-3	-	TGTGCCAGCAGTAGCCGTACGGTCCTAGTTAGCACAGATACGCAGTATTTT	CASSSRTVLVSTDTQYF
TRBV19	-	TRBJ2-3	-	TGTGCCAGTGCGTCCCCCGGGACAACTAGCACAGATACGCAGTATTTT	CASASPGTTSTDTQYF